The rows below give T cell receptor beta chains drawn from one sample of a study of neurological immune-mediated disorders. TCRdb re-called the 5' RACE reads with MiXCR, one entry per CDR3 protein. The table lists 81,000 or so distinct CDR3 sequences, less than 5.5% of them singletons, with 2.2% in the top ten. The sample taken for sequencing was PBMCs. The receptor set was obtained from a woman aged 30 to 39 with multiple sclerosis. CDR3s include the opening cysteine and the closing phenylalanine or tryptophan. Fields, in order: D gene, clone size, J gene, V gene, CDR3 protein, CDR3 DNA. The D gene is left open where the match is weak. Where a row states a size, it is once, few, many or the class of an expanded clone; other rows omit it.

>-|few|TRBJ2-5|TRBV20-1
CSARHLRKGIETQYF
TGCAGTGCTAGGCACCTTAGAAAAGGGATTGAGACCCAGTACTTC
>TRBD1|many|TRBJ1-5|TRBV20-1
CSANAFRDRGRLSNQPQHF
TGCAGTGCAAACGCCTTCCGGGACAGGGGGCGATTAAGCAATCAGCCCCAGCATTTT
>-|few|TRBJ2-5|TRBV20-1
CSAISSAETQYF
TGCAGTGCAATATCTAGCGCAGAGACCCAGTACTTC
>-|many|TRBJ1-1|TRBV20-1
CSAKTGWLGNTEAFF
TGCAGTGCCAAGACAGGCTGGCTTGGGAACACTGAAGCTTTCTTT
>TRBD2|many|TRBJ2-7|TRBV5-1
CASSKARTSGSYEQYF
TGCGCCAGCAGCAAGGCACGGACTAGCGGGAGCTACGAGCAGTACTTC
>TRBD2|many|TRBJ2-5|TRBV5-1
CASLLGLAGGETQYF
TGCGCCAGTCTCCTCGGACTAGCGGGAGGTGAGACCCAGTACTTC
>TRBD1|few|TRBJ1-1|TRBV3-1
CASSQVTGGFTEAFF
TGTGCCAGCAGCCAAGTTACAGGGGGGTTCACTGAAGCTTTCTTT
>-|-|TRBJ1-4|TRBV2
CARSDSEHPDF
TGTGCCAGAAGTGATTCGGAACACCCTGATTTT
>-|many|TRBJ2-5|TRBV5-1
CASRKTGRIETQYF
TGCGCCAGCAGAAAGACAGGGAGGATAGAGACCCAGTACTTC
>TRBD2|many|TRBJ2-3|TRBV9
CASSVEIRAGAGTQYF
TGTGCCAGCAGCGTAGAGATAAGAGCGGGAGCGGGTACGCAGTATTTT
>-|few|TRBJ2-1|TRBV20-1
CSAAHSRVEQFF
TGCAGTGCCGCACATTCTAGGGTTGAGCAGTTCTTC
>TRBD1|many|TRBJ2-1|TRBV20-1
CSAKGGTGINEQFF
TGCAGTGCTAAGGGGGGGACAGGGATCAATGAGCAGTTCTTC
>TRBD2|-|TRBJ2-4|TRBV20-1
CSARTGGRIIQYF
TGCAGTGCTAGAACGGGGGGGCGGATCATTCAGTACTTC
>-|few|TRBJ1-2|TRBV28
CASSQNRVGYTF
TGTGCCAGCAGTCAAAACAGGGTTGGCTACACCTTC
>TRBD1|many|TRBJ1-1|TRBV9
CASSATKGQLNTEAFF
TGTGCCAGCAGCGCTACTAAGGGACAGTTGAACACTGAAGCTTTCTTT
>-|many|TRBJ2-3|TRBV10-3
CAIRSDSDTDTQYF
TGTGCCATCAGGTCCGACTCAGACACAGATACGCAGTATTTT
>-|few|TRBJ2-5|TRBV5-1
CASSLVGLGETQYF
TGCGCCAGCAGCTTGGTAGGCCTCGGAGAGACCCAGTACTTC
>-|many|TRBJ2-3|TRBV15
CATSRELVGDTQYF
TGTGCCACCAGCAGAGAGCTAGTGGGGGATACGCAGTATTTT
>TRBD1|many|TRBJ1-1|TRBV6-2/TRBV6-3
CASLGQGLMNTEAFF
TGTGCCAGCTTGGGACAGGGGCTAATGAACACTGAAGCTTTCTTT
>-|many|TRBJ1-2|TRBV12-3/TRBV12-4
CASSNYGAGYTF
TGTGCCAGCAGTAACTACGGGGCAGGCTACACCTTC
>TRBD1|many|TRBJ2-3|TRBV2
CASSEGPPGQGKNTQYF
TGTGCCAGCAGTGAAGGCCCCCCCGGACAGGGGAAAAATACGCAGTATTTT
>-|-|TRBJ2-3|TRBV4-1
CASSQDTNTDTQYF
TGCGCCAGCAGCCAAGACACGAACACAGATACGCAGTATTTT
>-|many|TRBJ2-7|TRBV11-2
CASSLIKGKWCEQYF
TGTGCCAGCAGCTTAATTAAGGGGAAGTGGTGCGAGCAGTACTTC
>-|many|TRBJ2-1|TRBV20-1
CSARKRDSHNEQFF
TGCAGTGCTAGAAAGCGGGACAGCCACAATGAGCAGTTCTTC
>TRBD1|many|TRBJ1-2|TRBV6-6
CASSQGAGGYTF
TGTGCCAGCAGTCAGGGGGCCGGAGGCTACACCTTC
>TRBD2|-|TRBJ2-1|TRBV5-5
CASSFGLAGAPEQFF
TGTGCCAGCAGCTTCGGACTAGCGGGAGCCCCCGAGCAGTTCTTC
>-|many|TRBJ1-5|TRBV12-3/TRBV12-4
CASSRTVNNQPQHF
TGTGCCAGCAGTCGGACAGTTAACAATCAGCCCCAGCATTTT
>TRBD1|few|TRBJ2-4|TRBV6-5
CASSHRTGGGNIQYF
TGTGCCAGCAGTCATAGGACAGGGGGCGGAAACATTCAGTACTTC
>-|-|TRBJ1-1|TRBV5-1
CASSLRTCSSEAFF
TGCGCCAGCAGCCTTCGGACATGTTCCAGTGAAGCTTTCTTT
>-|-|TRBJ1-5|TRBV11-3
CASWVREGHQPQHF
TGTGCCAGTTGGGTTCGTGAGGGCCATCAGCCCCAGCATTTT
>-|-|TRBJ2-5|TRBV30
CAWSPGQIQETQYF
TGTGCCTGGAGTCCCGGCCAAATACAAGAGACCCAGTACTTC
>-|few|TRBJ2-1|TRBV5-1
CASSLMSLGNEQFF
TGCGCCAGCAGCTTGATGTCCTTAGGGAATGAGCAGTTCTTC
>-|many|TRBJ2-1|TRBV7-2
CASSLVGGADEQFF
TGTGCCAGCAGCTTAGTGGGGGGGGCAGATGAGCAGTTCTTC
>-|few|TRBJ2-5|TRBV5-1
CASSLALGSQETQYF
TGCGCCAGCAGCTTGGCTCTGGGCAGCCAAGAGACCCAGTACTTC
>TRBD2|many|TRBJ2-3|TRBV20-1
CSAALRTSGTDTQYF
TGCAGTGCGGCGCTGAGGACTAGCGGCACAGATACGCAGTATTTT
>TRBD2|-|TRBJ2-1|TRBV5-1
CASSLVGEGEQFF
TGCGCCAGCAGCTTGGTCGGGGAGGGGGAGCAGTTCTTC
>TRBD1|many|TRBJ2-1|TRBV20-1
CSAVQGANYNEQFF
TGCAGTGCAGTACAGGGGGCGAACTACAATGAGCAGTTCTTC
>-|many|TRBJ2-2|TRBV9
CASSKTAANTGELFF
TGTGCCAGCAGCAAGACAGCTGCGAACACCGGGGAGCTGTTTTTT
>-|few|TRBJ2-4|TRBV3-1
CASSLTGPAKNIQYF
TGTGCCAGCAGCCTTACGGGACCCGCCAAAAACATTCAGTACTTC
>TRBD1|many|TRBJ2-5|TRBV5-1
CASSLVPGGSETQYF
TGCGCCAGCAGCTTGGTGCCAGGGGGCTCGGAGACCCAGTACTTC
>-|many|TRBJ2-1|TRBV7-2
CASSLTTYNEQFF
TGTGCCAGCAGCTTAACCACCTACAATGAGCAGTTCTTC
>-|many|TRBJ1-2|TRBV5-4
CASSLDAGSLYGYTF
TGTGCCAGCAGCTTGGATGCAGGGTCCCTCTATGGCTACACCTTC
>-|many|TRBJ1-2|TRBV5-1
CASSIGQTLYGYTF
TGCGCCAGCAGCATCGGTCAGACGCTCTATGGCTACACCTTC
>TRBD2|-|TRBJ2-5|TRBV7-8
CASSPLAGGQETQYF
TGTGCCAGCAGCCCCCTTGCGGGGGGCCAAGAGACCCAGTACTTC
>TRBD2|many|TRBJ2-1|TRBV20-1
CSAALAGRSYNEQFF
TGCAGTGCCGCACTAGCGGGACGCTCCTACAATGAGCAGTTCTTC
>-|many|TRBJ2-5|TRBV10-3
CAISESDRIKETQYF
TGTGCCATCAGTGAGTCGGACCGGATAAAAGAGACCCAGTACTTC
>-|many|TRBJ1-2|TRBV10-2
CASSESGNGYTF
TGCGCCAGCAGTGAGTCAGGGAATGGCTACACCTTC
>TRBD2|-|TRBJ2-3|TRBV12-3/TRBV12-4
CASSPSGGANTQYF
TGTGCCAGCAGCCCCAGCGGGGGGGCAAATACGCAGTATTTT
>-|many|TRBJ2-2|TRBV7-7
CASRSPGLNTGELFF
TGTGCCAGCAGGTCGCCGGGACTTAACACCGGGGAGCTGTTTTTT
>-|many|TRBJ2-3|TRBV27
CATLSSPGRPTDTQYF
TGTGCCACCCTGAGTTCTCCGGGACGACCCACAGATACGCAGTATTTT
>TRBD1|many|TRBJ1-6|TRBV20-1
CSAQGAWDNSPLHF
TGCAGTGCTCAGGGGGCCTGGGATAATTCACCCCTCCACTTT